The 15 T cell receptor beta chains below come from one sample, sequenced in a study of T cells in Graves' hyperthyroidism and ophthalmopathy. RNA transcripts yielded amplified TCR beta CDR3 regions. The study used the HTBI primer set for a first-round RT-PCR of the TCR CDR3. TCRdb passed the multiplex PCR reads through MiXCR, listing each CDR3 protein once. Of roughly 360,000 distinct CDR3 sequences listed, about 13% are singletons. The sequenced sample consisted of blood. The receptor set was obtained from a man aged 25-45 years with Graves' hyperthyroidism that later progressed to Graves' ophthalmopathy.

This clonotype was seen only a few times. The chain has TRBV4-1 and TRBJ1-4; D is perhaps TRBD1 (6 bases). CDR3 length: 15 residues. The V gene's germline CDR1 is MGHRA and CDR2 YSYEKL. Trimming took off 2 bases at V and 8 bases at J, with 15 bases between the two ends. This chain's CDR3 is CASSQTTGRYEKLFF. In DNA form, the CDR3 reads TGCGCCAGCAGCCAAACAACAGGGAGGTACGAAAAACTGTTTTTT.

The chain links TRBV27 to TRBJ1-3, with D unresolved. Trimming took 5 bases from V and 1 from J, leaving 18 bases between them. The CDR3 covers 17 residues. Germline V gene sequence: CDR1 MNHEY, CDR2 SMNVEV (reference sequence). The DNA of the CDR3 is TGTGCCAGCAGTCCAAGGGCCATCCCCCAGTCTGGAAACACCATATATTTT. Encoded protein: CASSPRAIPQSGNTIYF.

This clonotype turned up a few times. The chain employs TRBV2 and TRBJ2-7; 8 positions agree with TRBD1. Germline V CDR1 and CDR2: SNHLY, FYNNEI. The CDR3 is 15 residues long. With 2 bases clipped from V and 0 bases from J, the junction kept 3 bases outside the gene matches. CDR3 DNA: TGTGCCAGCAGTGAAAGGACAGGGTTCTCCTACGAGCAGTACTTC. This sequence encodes CASSERTGFSYEQYF.

The table lists this clonotype with a few counts. J is TRBJ2-1 and V is TRBV24-1, with 9 positions matching TRBD1. Germline-derived CDR1 and CDR2 are KGHDR and SFDVKD. V shed 6 bases, J shed 10 bases, and the junction held 6 bases outside the gene matches. The CDR3 consists of 13 residues. The CDR3 DNA follows: TGTGCCACCAGTCCGGGACAGGGTTACGAGCAGTTCTTC. Protein product: CATSPGQGYEQFF.

The rearrangement links TRBV6-5 to TRBJ1-4; D gene ambiguous. From germline, CDR1 is MNHEY and CDR2 SVGAGI. Trimming removed 2 bases at V and 6 bases at J, with 13 bases between. CDR3 size: 15 residues. The CDR3 sequence is CASSYLNRADEKLFF. CDR3 sequence (DNA): TGTGCCAGCAGTTACCTGAACAGAGCTGATGAAAAACTGTTTTTT.

The rearrangement uses TRBV3-1 and TRBJ2-3; TRBD2 agrees at 12 bases. V lost 1 base and J lost 2; bases outside the gene matches: 4. Germline V gene data show CDR1 as LGHDT and CDR2 as YNNKEL (reference sequence). This CDR3 has 17 residues. The CDR3 nucleotides read TGTGCCAGCAGCCAAGCGACTAGCGGGAGCCTCACAGATACGCAGTATTTT. Translation: CASSQATSGSLTDTQYF.

The chain uses TRBV19 and TRBJ2-3; no definite D call. Germline-derived CDR1 and CDR2 are LNHDA and SQIVND (reference sequence). The ends were cut back, 10 bases at V and 0 bases at J, with 11 bases in the middle. The CDR3 is made up of 13 amino acids. The CDR3 DNA sequence: TGTGCCACTCAGGCAGCTAGCACAGATACGCAGTATTTT. This encodes CATQAASTDTQYF.

The chain links TRBV30 to TRBJ2-1, with 9 bases lining up with TRBD2. The CDR3 loop spans 17 amino acids. Germline trimming cut 5 bases from V and 0 bases from J; bases unmatched to any gene: 11. Germline V gene lookup returns CDR1 GTSNPN and CDR2 SVGIG (reference sequence). CDR3 DNA sequence: TGTGCCTGGGGTAATGTCGGGCGGGGGGGCTCCTACAATGAGCAGTTCTTC. Translation: CAWGNVGRGGSYNEQFF.

This clonotype was counted only a few times. The chain uses TRBV9 and TRBJ2-3; D possibly corresponds to TRBD1 (5 bases). The CDR3 is 14 residues long. The V gene lost 0 bases and the J gene lost 5 bases, with 10 bases spanning the gap. Germline assignment: CDR1 SGDLS and CDR2 YYNGEE. The CDR3 DNA reads as TGTGCCAGCAGCGTAGTAGGGGCCTTAGATACGCAGTATTTT. As protein: CASSVVGALDTQYF.

This clonotype was seen a handful of times. The V and J genes are TRBV5-1 and TRBJ1-6; no reliable D call. Germline CDR1 reads SGHRS; CDR2 reads YFSETQ. The length of the CDR3 is 14 residues. Trimming took 5 bases from V and 10 from J, leaving 16 bases between them. CDR3 region: CASRWNTNTSPLHF. CDR3 bases: TGCGCCAGCAGGTGGAATACTAATACCTCACCCCTCCACTTT.

V is TRBV20-1 and J is TRBJ2-1, with 10 bases identical to TRBD1. Germline V lookup: CDR1 DFQATT, CDR2 SNEGSKA (reference sequence). The V gene end was trimmed by 0 bases and the J gene end by 2 bases; junction bases not matched to a gene: 4. This CDR3 has 16 amino acids. The CDR3 loop reads CSARDQGQGAYNEQFF. Written as DNA, the CDR3 is TGCAGTGCTAGAGATCAAGGACAGGGGGCCTACAATGAGCAGTTCTTC.

This clonotype was observed many times. V usage is TRBV7-8 and J usage is TRBJ1-5, with 12 nucleotides matching TRBD1. Germline lookup yields CDR1 SGHVS and CDR2 FQNEAQ. V shed 5 bases, J shed 2 bases, and the junction held 7 bases outside the gene matches. The CDR3 is 17 amino acids. As DNA, the CDR3 is TGTGCCAGCAGCGGGGACAGGGGGCCCGGGGGCAATCAGCCCCAGCATTTT. Encoded protein: CASSGDRGPGGNQPQHF.

This clonotype was seen ten or more times. This sequence joins TRBV7-9 and TRBJ2-7; TRBD2 matches at 11 bases. Trimming took 4 bases from V and 7 from J; bases not matched to a gene: 9. This CDR3 has 15 residues. Germline V gene lookup returns CDR1 SEHNR and CDR2 FQNEAQ (reference sequence). CDR3 loop: CASSSELAGAREQYF. For the CDR3, the DNA is TGTGCCAGCAGCTCCGAACTAGCGGGGGCTAGGGAGCAGTACTTC. The full variable domain, its missing parts supplied by reference TRBV7-9 and TRBJ2-7, is DTGVSQNPRHKITKRGQNVTFRCDPISEHNRLYWYRQTLGQGPEFLTYFQNEAQLEKSRLLSDRFSAERPKGSFSTLEIQRTEQGDSAMYLCASSSELAGAREQYFGPGTRLTVT.

This rearrangement joins TRBV5-5 to TRBJ2-2; D is possibly TRBD1 or TRBD2 (6 bases each). The germline V and J ends were trimmed by 0 bases and 4 bases, with 16 bases remaining between them. From germline, CDR1 is SGHKS and CDR2 YYEKEE (reference sequence). CDR3 size: 17 residues. The CDR3 loop reads CASSLEGGIGITGELFF. The CDR3 coding sequence is TGTGCCAGCAGCTTGGAGGGGGGAATAGGGATCACCGGGGAGCTGTTTTTT.

As regards this clonotype: A much bigger clone sits one base away, suggesting this may be a read error. The chain joins TRBV6-2 or TRBV6-3 to TRBJ2-3, with 7 bases aligning to TRBD1. The length of the CDR3 is 15 residues. Trimming at V came to 7 bases and at J to 3 bases, leaving 10 bases not matched to a gene. Germline CDR1 is MNHEY and CDR2 is SVGEGT. The CDR3 coding sequence is TGTGCCAGCACCTCAGGGGGTCAGGGGACAGATACGCAGTATTTT. This encodes CASTSGGQGTDTQYF.